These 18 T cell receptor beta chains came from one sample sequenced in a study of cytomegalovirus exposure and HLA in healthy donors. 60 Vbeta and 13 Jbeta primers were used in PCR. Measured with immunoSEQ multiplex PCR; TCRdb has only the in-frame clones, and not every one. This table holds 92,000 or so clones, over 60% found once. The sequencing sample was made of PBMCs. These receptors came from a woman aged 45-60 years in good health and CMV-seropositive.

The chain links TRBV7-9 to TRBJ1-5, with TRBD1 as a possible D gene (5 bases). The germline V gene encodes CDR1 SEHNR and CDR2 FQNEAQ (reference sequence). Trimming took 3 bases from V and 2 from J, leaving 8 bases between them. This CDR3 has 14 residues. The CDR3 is CASSFQGGNQPQHF. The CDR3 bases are TGTGCCAGCAGCTTTCAGGGCGGCAATCAGCCCCAGCATTTT.

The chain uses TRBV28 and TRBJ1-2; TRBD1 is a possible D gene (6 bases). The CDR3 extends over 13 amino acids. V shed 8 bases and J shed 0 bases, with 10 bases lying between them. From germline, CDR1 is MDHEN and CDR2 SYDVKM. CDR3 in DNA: TGTGCCAGCTGGGACACATCTAACTATGGCTACACCTTC. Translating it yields CASWDTSNYGYTF.

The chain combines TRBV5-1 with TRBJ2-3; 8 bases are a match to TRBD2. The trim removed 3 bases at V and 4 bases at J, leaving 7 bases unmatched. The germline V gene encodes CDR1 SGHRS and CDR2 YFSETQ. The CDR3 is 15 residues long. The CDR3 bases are TGCGCCAGCAGCTCTCAAGGACTAGCCTCAGATACGCAGTATTTT. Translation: CASSSQGLASDTQYF.

CDR3 region: CASSIGQGGYGYTF. CDR3 bases: TGTGCCAGTAGTATTGGGCAGGGGGGCTATGGCTACACCTTC. The rearrangement links TRBV19 to TRBJ1-2; TRBD1 agrees at 7 bases. The CDR3 contains 14 residues. V lost 3 bases, J lost 4 bases, and 5 bases stayed unmatched. Germline CDR1 reads LNHDA; CDR2 reads SQIVND (reference sequence).

DNA for the CDR3: TGTGCCAGCAGTCCCACCCCCAGCGGGGGCTACAATGAGCAGTTCTTC. Its protein is CASSPTPSGGYNEQFF. V usage is TRBV28 and J usage is TRBJ2-1; 8 bases line up with TRBD2. This CDR3 is built from 16 residues. In germline, CDR1 is MDHEN, CDR2 SYDVKM. V shed 5 bases, J shed 3 bases, and the junction held 9 bases outside the gene matches.

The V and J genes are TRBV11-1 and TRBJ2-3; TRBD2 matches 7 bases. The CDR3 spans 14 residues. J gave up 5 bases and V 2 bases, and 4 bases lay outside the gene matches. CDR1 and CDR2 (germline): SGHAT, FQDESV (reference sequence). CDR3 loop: CASSLTGGGDTQYF. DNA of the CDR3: TGTGCCAGCAGCTTAACGGGGGGAGGAGATACGCAGTATTTT.

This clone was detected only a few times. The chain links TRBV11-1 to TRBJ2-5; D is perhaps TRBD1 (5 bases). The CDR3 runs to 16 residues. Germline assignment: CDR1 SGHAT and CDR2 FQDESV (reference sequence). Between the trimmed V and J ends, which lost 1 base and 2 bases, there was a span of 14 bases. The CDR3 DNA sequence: TGTGCCAGCAGCTTAGTAGCCCCGACAGTTCAAGAGACCCAGTACTTC. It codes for CASSLVAPTVQETQYF. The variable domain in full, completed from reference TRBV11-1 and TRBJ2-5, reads EAEVAQSPRYKITEKSQAVAFWCDPISGHATLYWYRQILGQGPELLVQFQDESVVDDSQLPKDRFSAERLKGVDSTLKIQPAELGDSAMYLCASSLVAPTVQETQYFGPGTRLLVL.

The CDR3 loop is CASSPSVGGLNEQFF. CDR3 coding DNA: TGTGCCAGCAGCCCTTCGGTGGGGGGGCTAAATGAGCAGTTCTTC. V is TRBV6-5 and J is TRBJ2-1, with D tentatively TRBD2 (7 bases). V was cut by 6 bases and J by 7 bases, with 19 bases left in between. Germline loops: CDR1 MNHEY, CDR2 SVGAGI. The CDR3 consists of 15 residues.

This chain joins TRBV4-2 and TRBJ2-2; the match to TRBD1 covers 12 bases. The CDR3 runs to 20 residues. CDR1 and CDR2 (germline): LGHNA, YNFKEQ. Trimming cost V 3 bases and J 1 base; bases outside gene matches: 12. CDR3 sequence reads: CASSQLRDRGLHLNTGELFF. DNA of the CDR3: TGTGCCAGCAGCCAGCTCCGGGACAGGGGGCTTCATCTGAACACCGGGGAGCTGTTTTTT.

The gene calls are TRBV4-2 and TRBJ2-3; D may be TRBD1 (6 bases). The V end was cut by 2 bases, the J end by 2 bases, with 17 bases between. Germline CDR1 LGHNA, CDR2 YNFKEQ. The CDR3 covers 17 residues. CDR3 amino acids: CASSQTFRDIFTDTQYF. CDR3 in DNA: TGTGCCAGCAGCCAAACCTTCCGGGACATCTTCACAGATACGCAGTATTTT.

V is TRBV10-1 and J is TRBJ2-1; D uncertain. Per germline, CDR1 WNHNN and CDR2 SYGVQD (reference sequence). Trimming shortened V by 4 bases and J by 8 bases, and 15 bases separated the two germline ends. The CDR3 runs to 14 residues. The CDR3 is CASSVETSFDEQFF. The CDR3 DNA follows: TGCGCCAGCAGTGTCGAGACATCGTTCGATGAGCAGTTCTTC.

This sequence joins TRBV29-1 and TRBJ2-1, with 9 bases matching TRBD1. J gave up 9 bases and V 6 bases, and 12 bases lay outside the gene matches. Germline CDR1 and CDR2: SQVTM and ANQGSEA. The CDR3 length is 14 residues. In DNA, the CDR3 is TGCAGCGTGACCACCGGGACAGGGAATGGTGAGCAGTTCTTC. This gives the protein CSVTTGTGNGEQFF.

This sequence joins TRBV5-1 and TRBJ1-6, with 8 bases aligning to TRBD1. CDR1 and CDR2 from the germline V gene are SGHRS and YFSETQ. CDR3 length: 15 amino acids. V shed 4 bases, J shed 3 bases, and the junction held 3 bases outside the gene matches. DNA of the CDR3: TGCGCCAGCAGCCAGGGGGCCGGCTATAATTCACCCCTCCACTTT. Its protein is CASSQGAGYNSPLHF.

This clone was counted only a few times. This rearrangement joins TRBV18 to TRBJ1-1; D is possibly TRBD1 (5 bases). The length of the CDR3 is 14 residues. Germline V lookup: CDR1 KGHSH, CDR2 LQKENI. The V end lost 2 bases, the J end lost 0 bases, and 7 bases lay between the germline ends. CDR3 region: CASSPAGLNTEAFF. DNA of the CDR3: TGTGCCAGCTCACCAGCGGGACTGAACACTGAAGCTTTCTTT.

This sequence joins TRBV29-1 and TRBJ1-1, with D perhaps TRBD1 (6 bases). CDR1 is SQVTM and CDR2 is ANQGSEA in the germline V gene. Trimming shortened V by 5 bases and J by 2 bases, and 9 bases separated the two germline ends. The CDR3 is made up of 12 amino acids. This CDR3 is CSVRQANTEAFF. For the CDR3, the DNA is TGCAGCGTTCGACAGGCAAACACTGAAGCTTTCTTT.

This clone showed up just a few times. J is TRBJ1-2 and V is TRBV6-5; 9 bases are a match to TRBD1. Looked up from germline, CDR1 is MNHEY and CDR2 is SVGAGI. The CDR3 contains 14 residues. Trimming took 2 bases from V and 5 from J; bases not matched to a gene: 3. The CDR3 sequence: CASSYLGQGYGYTF. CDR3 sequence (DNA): TGTGCCAGCAGTTACCTGGGACAGGGTTATGGCTACACCTTC.

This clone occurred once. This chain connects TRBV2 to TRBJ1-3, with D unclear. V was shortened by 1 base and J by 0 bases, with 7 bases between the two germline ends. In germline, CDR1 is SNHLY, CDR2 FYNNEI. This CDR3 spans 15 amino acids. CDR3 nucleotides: TGTGCCAGCAGTGAAGGATGGCCCTCTGGAAACACCATATATTTT. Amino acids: CASSEGWPSGNTIYF.

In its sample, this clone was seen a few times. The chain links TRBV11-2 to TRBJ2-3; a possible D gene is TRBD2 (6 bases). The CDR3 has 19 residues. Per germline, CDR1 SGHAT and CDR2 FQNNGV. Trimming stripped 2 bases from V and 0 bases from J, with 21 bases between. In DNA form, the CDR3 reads TGTGCCAGCAGCTTATACCCCCACCCCGGGGCGGGGAGCACAGATACGCAGTATTTT. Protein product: CASSLYPHPGAGSTDTQYF.